This entry lists 17 T cell receptor beta chains sequenced from one sample in a study of OX40 agonist ivuxolimab in advanced cancers. The method was immunoSEQ multiplex PCR; TCRdb's version includes in-frame clones alone and lacks a portion of them. Counted here are around 65,000 clones, about 90% occurring once; the ten biggest clones make up approximately 0.33%. The source material was CD4+ or CD8+ T cells sorted from blood, sampled in a trial of the OX40 agonist ivuxolimab. The receptors derive from an adult with an advanced solid tumor such as melanoma, head and neck, liver or kidney cancer.

This chain uses TRBV6-1 with TRBJ1-2; a possible D gene is TRBD1 (5 bases). Germline V lookup: CDR1 MNHNS, CDR2 SASEGT. There are 15 residues in the CDR3. The ends were cut back, 7 bases at V and 0 bases at J, with 15 bases in the middle. In nucleotides, the CDR3 is TGTGCCAGCACGCCCGACAGACTCACTAACTATGGCTACACCTTC. This sequence encodes CASTPDRLTNYGYTF.

The rearrangement uses TRBV27 and TRBJ1-1; possibly TRBD1 for D (6 bases). Germline assignment: CDR1 MNHEY and CDR2 SMNVEV (reference sequence). With 2 bases removed from V and 6 bases from J, the gap between germline ends came to 22 bases. The CDR3 extends over 17 amino acids. CDR3 coding DNA: TGTGCCAGCAGTTTACAGGGGTGGCTGGTCCACGGGGCTGAAGCTTTCTTT. Its translation is CASSLQGWLVHGAEAFF.

On this clone: Other DNA variants within this sample encode the same CDR3. This chain connects TRBV5-1 to TRBJ1-6; TRBD1 aligns across 10 bases. The germline CDR1 and CDR2 sequences are SGHRS and YFSETQ. V lost 2 bases to trimming and J lost 7 bases; unmatched junction nucleotides: 3. The CDR3 has 15 residues. CDR3 nucleotides: TGCGCCAGCAGCTTACCGGGACAGGGGAATTCACCCCTCCACTTT. Encoded protein: CASSLPGQGNSPLHF. Filled out from reference TRBV5-1 and TRBJ1-6, the complete variable domain reads KAGVTQTPRYLIKTRGQQVTLSCSPISGHRSVSWYQQTPGQGLQFLFEYFSETQRNKGNFPGRFSGRQFSNSRSEMNVSTLELGDSALYLCASSLPGQGNSPLHFGNGTRLTVT.

The chain links TRBV14 to TRBJ2-6; the D gene is possibly TRBD1 (6 bases). CDR1 is SGHDN, CDR2 FVKESK, per germline. The CDR3 is made up of 16 amino acids. V was cut by 0 bases and J by 2 bases, with 8 bases left in between. The CDR3 loop reads CASSQERGTGANVLTF. CDR3 coding DNA: TGTGCCAGCAGCCAAGAGAGGGGGACTGGGGCCAACGTCCTGACTTTC.

The chain links TRBV19 to TRBJ2-4; D is unresolved. The CDR3 extends over 13 amino acids. The germline V and J ends were trimmed by 7 bases and 8 bases, with 15 bases remaining between them. Germline CDR1 reads LNHDA; CDR2 reads SQIVND (reference sequence). The CDR3 coding sequence is TGTGCCAGTATCCCAAGAGGTCGGGACATTCAGTACTTC. As protein: CASIPRGRDIQYF.

The chain couples TRBV11-2 to TRBJ2-3; maybe TRBD1 (7 bases). CDR3 size: 16 residues. V was pared by 7 bases and J by 4 bases, with 21 bases between. CDR1 and CDR2 from the germline V gene are SGHAT and FQNNGV. This chain's CDR3 is CASTRGVGGAPDTQYF. The CDR3 nucleotides are TGTGCCAGCACCAGGGGGGTAGGTGGGGCCCCAGATACGCAGTATTTT.

The V and J genes are TRBV6-6 and TRBJ2-1; 9 bases map to TRBD2. Germline CDR1 reads MNHNY; CDR2 reads SVGAGI (reference sequence). This CDR3 spans 16 amino acids. Trimming took 4 bases from V and 2 from J; bases not matched to a gene: 6. The CDR3 reads CASSWTSEGPYNEQFF. The CDR3 nucleotides are TGTGCCAGCAGTTGGACTAGCGAGGGCCCCTACAATGAGCAGTTCTTC.

This chain connects TRBV6-1 to TRBJ1-4; 7 bases line up with TRBD1. This CDR3 comprises 15 residues. Germline loops: CDR1 MNHNS, CDR2 SASEGT. The V and J ends lost 6 bases and 3 bases, in that order; junction bases with no gene match: 7. The CDR3 region has the DNA TGTGCCAGCAGCCCATCTCAGGGGGCTAATGAAAAACTGTTTTTT. The encoded protein is CASSPSQGANEKLFF.

V usage is TRBV7-8 and J usage is TRBJ2-3; possibly TRBD1 or TRBD2 for D (5 bases each). Germline V gene data show CDR1 as SGHVS and CDR2 as FQNEAQ. Trimming took off 7 bases at V and 2 bases at J, with 13 bases between the two ends. The CDR3 length is 14 residues. The CDR3 sequence: CASNQGTSTDTQYF. The CDR3 nucleotides read TGTGCCAGCAACCAAGGGACCTCCACAGATACGCAGTATTTT. Based on the CDR3 plus reference TRBV7-8 and TRBJ2-3, the full variable domain is GAGVSQSPRYKVAKRGQDVALRCDPISGHVSLFWYQQALGQGPEFLTYFQNEAQLDKSGLPSDRFFAERPEGSVSTLKIQRTQQEDSAVYLCASNQGTSTDTQYFGPGTRLTVL.

V gene TRBV2 combines with J gene TRBJ2-1, with 8 bases fitting TRBD2. CDR1 and CDR2 (germline): SNHLY, FYNNEI. V lost 4 bases, J lost 0 bases, and 2 bases stayed unmatched. The CDR3 spans 15 residues. CDR3 coding DNA: TGTGCCAGCAGTGTCAGCGGGAGCTCCTACAATGAGCAGTTCTTC. Its translation is CASSVSGSSYNEQFF.

This chain links TRBV5-1 with TRBJ2-5; D is unresolved. Germline CDR1 reads SGHRS; CDR2 reads YFSETQ. The V end lost 4 bases, the J end lost 3 bases, and 10 bases lay between the germline ends. CDR3 length: 13 amino acids. The CDR3 loop is CASSPLSEETQYF. CDR3 DNA sequence: TGCGCCAGCAGCCCCTTGTCGGAAGAGACCCAGTACTTC.

The chain employs TRBV29-1 and TRBJ2-7, with 7 bases that match TRBD2. This CDR3 has 12 residues. The germline gives CDR1 SQVTM, CDR2 ANQGSEA. V dropped 5 bases and J dropped 6; count of bases not matched to a gene: 7. The CDR3, as DNA: TGCAGCGTTCGGGCGGGGGTAAGCGAGCAGTACTTC. Protein product: CSVRAGVSEQYF.

The chain uses TRBV18 and TRBJ2-7; D uncertain. The CDR3 is made up of 13 amino acids. Germline CDR1 and CDR2: KGHSH and LQKENI. V gave up 6 bases and J gave up 3 bases, with 12 bases separating them. CDR3 loop: CASSPDGRYEQYF. The CDR3 nucleotides read TGTGCCAGCTCCCCCGACGGCCGCTACGAGCAGTACTTC.

V and J are TRBV4-1 and TRBJ2-6, with 7 bases lining up with TRBD1. V lost 7 bases and J lost 2; bases outside the gene matches: 8. The germline gives CDR1 MGHRA, CDR2 YSYEKL. The length of the CDR3 is 16 residues. CDR3: CASNDREGAGANVLTF. The CDR3 DNA reads as TGCGCCAGCAACGACAGGGAAGGAGCTGGGGCCAACGTCCTGACTTTC.

This chain links TRBV5-1 with TRBJ1-2, with D hard to call. Deletions cut 0 bases from V and 4 bases from J, with 4 bases between. The germline V gene encodes CDR1 SGHRS and CDR2 YFSETQ. The CDR3 is made up of 12 amino acids. The CDR3 coding sequence is TGCGCCAGCAGCTTGGGGGGCTATGGCTACACCTTC. Amino acid sequence: CASSLGGYGYTF.

The chain recombines TRBV11-2 with TRBJ2-3; 11 nucleotides agree with TRBD2. This CDR3 region has 16 residues. Trimming removed 3 bases from V and 0 bases from J; junction bases left unmatched: 2. CDR1 is SGHAT, CDR2 FQNNGV, per germline. The CDR3 sequence: CASSFASGGSTDTQYF. CDR3 DNA sequence: TGTGCCAGCAGCTTCGCTAGCGGGGGGAGCACAGATACGCAGTATTTT.

The chain links TRBV19 to TRBJ2-2; 12 bases match TRBD2. J was trimmed by 3 bases and V by 3 bases; bases with no gene match: 8. Germline CDR1 reads LNHDA; CDR2 reads SQIVND (reference sequence). The length of the CDR3 is 18 residues. CDR3 loop: CASSMGLAGGPHTGELFF. CDR3 bases: TGTGCCAGTAGTATGGGGCTAGCGGGGGGGCCTCACACCGGGGAGCTGTTTTTT.